Listed below are T cell receptor beta chains from one sample, sequenced in a study of CD8+CD57+ T cells in acquired aplastic anemia. MiXCR, run by TCRdb on the reads, gives a single entry per CDR3 protein. Counted here are approximately 150,000 distinct CDR3 sequences, 71% occurring once; the ten biggest clones make up about 50%. The sequenced sample was sorted CD4+, CD8+, or CD8+CD57+ T cells (not recorded which) from PBMCs. The receptors come from a human donor with aplastic anemia. Each CDR3 is given without its conserved first and last residue. A D gene is named only where the DNA matches it firmly.

TRBV7-2,TRBD1,13,TRBJ2-2,ASSSSGTGTGELF
TRBV10-3,TRBD2,16,TRBJ2-1,AISESGGLAGPYNEQF
TRBV10-2,-,13,TRBJ2-1,ASSGGPPLYNEQF
TRBV20-1,TRBD1,13,TRBJ1-5,SARVSGGDVQPQH
TRBV10-1,-,14,TRBJ1-1,ASSDPGAENRTEAF
TRBV10-3,-,14,TRBJ2-7,AISEYGVKSSYEQY
TRBV7-9,-,13,TRBJ2-7,ASSPDGARSYEQY
TRBV7-8,-,10,TRBJ2-5,ATRRTSETQY
TRBV15,-,12,TRBJ2-7,ATSILGPSYEQY
TRBV5-4,TRBD1,13,TRBJ1-2,ASSLAGQGNYGYT
TRBV20-1,-,9,TRBJ1-2,SARDIHGYT
TRBV9,-,14,TRBJ2-2,ASSVRAWANTGELF
TRBV7-2,-,14,TRBJ2-1,ASSLVVRSSYNEQF
TRBV19,-,9,TRBJ2-7,ASSIGHKAV
TRBV20-1,TRBD2,16,TRBJ2-5,SARHIRKVAGGQETQY
TRBV2,TRBD2,13,TRBJ2-1,ASTETSGGYNEQF
TRBV5-4,-,12,TRBJ1-1,ASSSRLGGTEAF
TRBV2,TRBD1,13,TRBJ1-6,ASSGGTGTNSPLH
TRBV29-1,-,8,TRBJ2-2,SVLVGELF
TRBV7-2,-,9,TRBJ2-5,ASSQGGTQY
TRBV15,TRBD1,13,TRBJ2-7,ATSRTGDRYYEQY
TRBV7-9,TRBD1,14,TRBJ1-6,ASSLTQTGLDSPLH
TRBV9,-,12,TRBJ1-4,ASSTGPINEKLF
TRBV7-9,-,14,TRBJ1-6,ASSLEYSGMKGPLH